This T cell receptor beta chain was observed in a study of CD8+CD57+ T cells in acquired aplastic anemia. Looking at the study overall: The sorted CD4+ and CD8+ cells yielded an average around 3 ug of DNA.

Regarding this clonotype: Its antigen is unidentified.

TCR beta VDJ and CDR3 profiles were obtained from a genomic DNA template. TCRdb ran MiXCR on the reads and lists one entry per CDR3 protein. The sample holds 400,000 to 450,000 distinct CDR3 sequences, approximately 70% seen once. Findings of the study overall: No significant patient-versus-control difference appeared in CD8+ Simpson's diversity. It was found that roughly 29 CD8+ CDR3 sequences were shared between patients and controls.

Between the trimmed V and J ends, which lost 3 bases and 10 bases, there was a span of 6 bases. CDR3 length: 11 amino acids. The germline V gene has CDR1 LNHDA and CDR2 SQIVND (reference sequence). The chain combines TRBV19 with TRBJ1-4; TRBD1 is a possible D gene (5 bases). The receptor comes from a human donor in good health, serving as a control. Sequenced material: sorted CD4+, CD8+, or CD8+CD57+ T cells (not recorded which) from PBMCs. The CDR3 protein is CASSMQGKLFF. CDR3 nucleotide sequence: TGTGCCAGTAGTATGCAGGGAAAACTGTTTTTT. The variable domain in full, completed from reference TRBV19 and TRBJ1-4, reads DGGITQSPKYLFRKEGQNVTLSCEQNLNHDAMYWYRQDPGQGLRLIYYSQIVNDFQKGDIAEGYSVSREKKESFPLTVTSAQKNPTAFYLCASSMQGKLFFGSGTQLSVL.